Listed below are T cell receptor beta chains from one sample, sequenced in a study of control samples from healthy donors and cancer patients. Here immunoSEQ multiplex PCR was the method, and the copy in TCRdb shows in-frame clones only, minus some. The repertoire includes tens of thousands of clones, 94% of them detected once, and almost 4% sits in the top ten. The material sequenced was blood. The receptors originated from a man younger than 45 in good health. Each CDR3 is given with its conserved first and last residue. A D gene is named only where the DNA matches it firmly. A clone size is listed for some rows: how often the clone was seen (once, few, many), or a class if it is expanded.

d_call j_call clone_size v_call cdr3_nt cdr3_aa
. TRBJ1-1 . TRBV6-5 TGTGCCAGCAGTTACGGGCCCACAGCTGAAGCTTTCTTT CASSYGPTAEAFF
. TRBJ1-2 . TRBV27 TGTGCCAGCAGTACCCGTGCGGGCTATGGCTACACCTTC CASSTRAGYGYTF
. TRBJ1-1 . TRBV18 TGTGCCAGCTCGCTACGGGACGACACTGAAGCTTTCTTT CASSLRDDTEAFF
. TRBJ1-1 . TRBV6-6 TGTGCCAGCAGATACCGGGACTACACTGAAGCTTTCTTT CASRYRDYTEAFF
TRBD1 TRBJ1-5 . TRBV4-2 TGTGCCAGCAGCCGGGACAGTAATCAGCCCCAGCATTTT CASSRDSNQPQHF
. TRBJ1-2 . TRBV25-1 TGTGCCAGCAGTGAATTTGAAACTGTCTACACCTTC CASSEFETVYTF
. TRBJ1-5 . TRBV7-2 TGTGCCAGCTTCTCCGGGATTTTACATCAGCCCCAGCATTTT CASFSGILHQPQHF
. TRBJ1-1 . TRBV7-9 TGTGCCAGCACCTTACAGGGTTCGAACACTGAAGCTTTCTTT CASTLQGSNTEAFF
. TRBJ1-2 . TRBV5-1 TGCGCCAGCCAACCAGGGTTTGGATATGGCTACACCTTC CASQPGFGYGYTF
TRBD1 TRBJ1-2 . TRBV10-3 TGTGCCATCAGTGCCTCCGGGACAGATGGCTACACCTTC CAISASGTDGYTF
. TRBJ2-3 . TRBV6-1 TGTGCCAGCAGTGAGTTGCGAAGCACAGATACGCAGTATTTT CASSELRSTDTQYF
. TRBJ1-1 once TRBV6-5 TGTGCCACATCCGTCAGGGCGAACACTGAAGCTTTCTTT CATSVRANTEAFF
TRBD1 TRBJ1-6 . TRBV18 TGTGCCAGCTCACCCCAGGGACAGGGTACTTCACCCCTCCACTTT CASSPQGQGTSPLHF
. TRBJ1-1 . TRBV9 TGTGCCAGCAGCGTAGGGGGGATGGACACTGAAGCTTTCTTT CASSVGGMDTEAFF
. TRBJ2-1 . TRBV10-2 TGCGCCAGCAAAAACCTTTTCGGCGTTACTGAGCAGTTCTTC CASKNLFGVTEQFF
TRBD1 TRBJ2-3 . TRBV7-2 TGTGCCAGCAGCTTAGTGGGACAGAACACAGATACGCAGTATTTT CASSLVGQNTDTQYF
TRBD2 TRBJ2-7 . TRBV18 TGTGCCAGCTCACCCTCAGTGCAGGGACTAGCGGGGGGTACCTACGAGCAGTACTTC CASSPSVQGLAGGTYEQYF
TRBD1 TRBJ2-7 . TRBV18 TGTGCCAGCTCGGCGGGACAGGGGGCCTACGAGCAGTACTTC CASSAGQGAYEQYF
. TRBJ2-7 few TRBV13 TGTGCCAGCAGCTCAAGAGGGGAGCAGTACTTC CASSSRGEQYF
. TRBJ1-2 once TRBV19 TGTGCCACAGGGCCGGCCTATGGCTACACCTTC CATGPAYGYTF
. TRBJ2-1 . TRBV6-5 TGTGCCATGGACCACGGCGCCGGTTACAATGAGCAGTTCTTC CAMDHGAGYNEQFF
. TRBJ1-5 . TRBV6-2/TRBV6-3 TGTGCCAGCAGTTACAGACAGACTAATCAGCCCCAGCATTTT CASSYRQTNQPQHF
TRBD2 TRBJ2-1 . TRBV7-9 TGTGCCAGCAGCCCCGAGCTAGCGGGGGGGCCCTACAATGAGCAGTTCTTC CASSPELAGGPYNEQFF
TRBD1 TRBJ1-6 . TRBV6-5 TGTGCCAGCAGTACACAGGGGGGGGTTGATTCACCCCTCCACTTT CASSTQGGVDSPLHF
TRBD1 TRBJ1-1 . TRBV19 TGTGCCACCGGGACAGGAGTGAACACTGAAGCTTTCTTT CATGTGVNTEAFF
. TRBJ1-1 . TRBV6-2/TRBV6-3 TGTGCCAGCAGTTACGGGGCAGGGAACACTGAAGCTTTCTTT CASSYGAGNTEAFF
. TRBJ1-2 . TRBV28 TGTGCCAGCAGACCTGGTATCTACCTGGGCCTGTCGGCGGGGGGGGAGGACTATGGCTACACCTTC CASRPGIYLGLSAGGEDYGYTF
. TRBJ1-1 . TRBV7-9 TGTGCCAGCAGCCAAGCGCCCACTGAAGCTTTCTTT CASSQAPTEAFF
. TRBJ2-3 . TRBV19 TGTGCCAGTAGTATAGATTCGGGTCTAAGGGGAGATACGCAGTATTTT CASSIDSGLRGDTQYF
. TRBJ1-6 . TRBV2 TGTGCCAGCGGAAGCGGGACAAGGAATTCACCCCTCCACTTT CASGSGTRNSPLHF
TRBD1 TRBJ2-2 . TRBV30 TGTGCCTGGATCCGGGACAGTAGAGCCGGGGAGCTGTTTTTT CAWIRDSRAGELFF
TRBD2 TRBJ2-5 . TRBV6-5 TGTGCCAGCAGTTACTGGGAGGGCCTAGGCGGGGAGACCCAGTACTTC CASSYWEGLGGETQYF
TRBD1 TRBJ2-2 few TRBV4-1 TGCGCCAGCAGCCAATCTAACAGGGGGCAAGGAACCGGGGAGCTGTTTTTT CASSQSNRGQGTGELFF
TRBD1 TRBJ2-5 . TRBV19 TGTGCCAGTAGGCCGGAGGCAGGGGGAGAGACCCAGTACTTC CASRPEAGGETQYF
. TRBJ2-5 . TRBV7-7 TGTGCCAGCAGCTTAGGCCCCAGTTCCCAAGAGACCCAGTACTTC CASSLGPSSQETQYF
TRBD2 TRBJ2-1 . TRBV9 TGTGCCAGCAGCGGACTAGCGGGATATAGTGAGCAGTTCTTC CASSGLAGYSEQFF
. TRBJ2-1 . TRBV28 TGTGCCAGCAGTTTGCCCCAGGACAATGAGCAGTTCTTC CASSLPQDNEQFF
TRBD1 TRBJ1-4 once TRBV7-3 TGTGCCGGCCGGAGGCCAGGGGGTGAAAAACTGTTTTTT CAGRRPGGEKLFF
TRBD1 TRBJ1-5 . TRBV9 TGTGCCAGCAGCATTGGGACAGGCAATCAGCCCCAGCATTTT CASSIGTGNQPQHF
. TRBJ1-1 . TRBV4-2 TGTGCCAGCAGCCAAGAGGGGGGGAACACTGAAGCTTTCTTT CASSQEGGNTEAFF
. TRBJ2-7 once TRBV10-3 TGTGCCATCAGTGTTGACTACTCCTACGAGCAGTACTTC CAISVDYSYEQYF
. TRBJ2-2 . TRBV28 TGTGCCAGCAGTCCCGGAGGGGGACGGAACACCGGGGAGCTGTTTTTT CASSPGGGRNTGELFF
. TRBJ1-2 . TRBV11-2 TGTGCCAGCAGCTCCCTACAGGGAGGCAACTATGGCTACACCTTC CASSSLQGGNYGYTF
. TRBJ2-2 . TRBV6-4 TGTGCCAGCAGGACAGGATTTAACACCGGGGAGCTGTTTTTT CASRTGFNTGELFF
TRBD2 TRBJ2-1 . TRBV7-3 TGTGCCAGCAGCTTAGGCGGGGGGTACAATGAGCAGTTCTTC CASSLGGGYNEQFF
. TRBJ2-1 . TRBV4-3 TGCGCCAGCAGCCAAGATTGGAATGAGCAGTTCTTC CASSQDWNEQFF
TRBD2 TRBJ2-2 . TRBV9 TGTGCCAGCAGCACGGGGACTAGCGGGAACACCGGGGAGCTGTTTTTT CASSTGTSGNTGELFF
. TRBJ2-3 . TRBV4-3 TGCGCCAGCAGCCAAGATCGAGGGGGGCTCGACACGCAGTATTTT CASSQDRGGLDTQYF
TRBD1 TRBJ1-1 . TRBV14 TGTGCCAGCAGCCAGAACAGGGGTGAAGCTTTCTTT CASSQNRGEAFF
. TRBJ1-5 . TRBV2 TGTGCCAGCAGTGAAGCGAGTAGCAATCAGCCCCAGCATTTT CASSEASSNQPQHF
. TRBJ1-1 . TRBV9 TGTGCCAGCAGCGAGGGAGGGAGTTTTACTGAAGCTTTCTTT CASSEGGSFTEAFF
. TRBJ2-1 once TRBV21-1 TGTGCCAGCAGCATCTCGGGACAGGGAAACAATGAGCAGTTCTTC CASSISGQGNNEQFF